Presented here are 20 T cell receptor beta chains from one specimen sequenced in a study of T cell responses to AZD1222 COVID-19 vaccine. The data were produced by immunoSEQ multiplex PCR, yet TCRdb's version contains in-frame clones alone and is incomplete. Found here are over 90,000 clones, more than 85% of them singletons; the top ten hold approximately 5%. The sample here was peripheral blood, taken on day 0 of AZD1222 vaccination. The receptors were sampled from an adult in good health.

This chain uses TRBV4-3 with TRBJ1-5; D gene unclear. CDR1 and CDR2 from the germline V gene are LGHNA and YSLEER. With 1 base removed from V and 4 bases from J, the gap between germline ends came to 5 bases. The CDR3 extends over 13 amino acids. CDR3 nucleotides: TGCGCCAGCAGCCAAGGGCCAAATCAGCCCCAGCATTTT. Translation gives CASSQGPNQPQHF.

Details on this clone: One junction end does not reproduce the germline sequence, and a read error may be involved. The chain is built from TRBV7-3 and TRBJ1-1, with 8 nucleotides matching TRBD1. The CDR3 has 14 residues. From germline, CDR1 is SGHTA and CDR2 FQGTGA. CDR3 residues: CASSITGGNTEAFF. CDR3 sequence (DNA): TGTGCCAGCAGCATAACAGGGGGGAACACTGAAGCTTTCTTT.

This clone was recorded once. The chain recombines TRBV19 with TRBJ2-7, with 10 bases aligning to TRBD1. The CDR3 covers 14 residues. The junction had 6 bases not matched to a gene; V was cut back by 5 bases and J by 5 bases. Germline V gives CDR1 LNHDA, CDR2 SQIVND (reference sequence). In DNA form, the CDR3 reads TGTGCCAGTAGTGACGGGACAGGGGTGGACGAGCAGTACTTC. It is translated as CASSDGTGVDEQYF.

J is TRBJ2-3 and V is TRBV6-5; D unresolved. The CDR3 has 13 amino acids. Deletions cut 5 bases from V and 2 bases from J, with 8 bases between. Germline V CDR1 and CDR2: MNHEY, SVGAGI. The CDR3 spells CASSLQATDTQYF. The CDR3 nucleotides read TGTGCCAGCAGTCTCCAGGCCACAGATACGCAGTATTTT.

This chain links TRBV19 with TRBJ1-2; D perhaps matches TRBD1 (6 bases). The CDR3 runs 15 residues. V was trimmed by 8 bases and J by 0 bases, leaving 16 bases between them. The germline V gene has CDR1 LNHDA and CDR2 SQIVND (reference sequence). The CDR3 here is CASGTPGAPNYGYTF. The CDR3 DNA is TGTGCCAGTGGAACCCCAGGGGCGCCTAACTATGGCTACACCTTC.

The J gene is TRBJ1-1, the V gene TRBV10-3; weak D call: TRBD1 (5 bases). CDR1 and CDR2 from the germline V gene are ENHRY and SYGVKD. The CDR3 has 13 amino acids. V lost 7 bases to trimming and J lost 4 bases, with 13 bases between them. CDR3 coding DNA: TGTGCCATCATGGTGGGGGTGGGCACTGAAGCTTTCTTT. It encodes CAIMVGVGTEAFF.

The chain recombines TRBV7-8 with TRBJ1-1, with D possibly being TRBD1 (5 bases). The germline gives CDR1 SGHVS, CDR2 FQNEAQ. The CDR3 is 16 amino acids. V lost 5 bases and J lost 4, with 20 bases in between. The CDR3 region has the DNA TGTGCCAGCAGCCCCGCCTTAGGGGCCCCGGGCACTGAAGCTTTCTTT. Translating it yields CASSPALGAPGTEAFF.

The rearrangement joins TRBV7-2 to TRBJ2-7, with 9 positions matching TRBD1. This CDR3 is 15 amino acids long. The germline CDR1 and CDR2 sequences are SGHTA and FQGNSA. V lost 1 base, J lost 3 bases, and 4 bases stayed unmatched. CDR3 protein: CASSLGTGVFYEQYF. In DNA, the CDR3 is TGTGCCAGCAGCTTAGGGACAGGGGTCTTCTACGAGCAGTACTTC.

This clone has more than one count but fewer than ten. The J gene is TRBJ2-7, the V gene TRBV4-1, with 9 bases identical to TRBD2. The V gene end was trimmed by 8 bases and the J gene end by 2 bases; junction bases not matched to a gene: 7. Germline loops: CDR1 MGHRA, CDR2 YSYEKL. The CDR3 sequence is 14 residues long. The CDR3 loop is CASSFLAGTYEQYF. CDR3 DNA: TGCGCCAGCTCGTTCCTAGCGGGAACCTACGAGCAGTACTTC.

J is TRBJ1-2 and V is TRBV4-3; no reliable D call. The CDR3 has 17 amino acids. V was pared by 0 bases and J by 2 bases, with 16 bases between. In germline, CDR1 is LGHNA, CDR2 YSLEER. In DNA form, the CDR3 reads TGCGCCAGCAGCCAAGATGTCCGACAAACCTTCAACTATGGCTACACCTTC. This translates into CASSQDVRQTFNYGYTF.

V gene TRBV5-4 combines with J gene TRBJ2-5, with D possibly matching TRBD1 (5 bases). Trimming stripped 0 bases from V and 1 base from J, with 7 bases between. The V gene's germline CDR1 is SGHNT and CDR2 YYREEE (reference sequence). The CDR3 runs 14 residues. CDR3 sequence reads: CASSLGQTQETQYF. Here the CDR3 DNA reads TGTGCCAGCAGCTTGGGACAGACCCAAGAGACCCAGTACTTC.

The chain joins TRBV3-1 (or the pseudogene TRBV3-2) to TRBJ1-2; D uncertain. V dropped 4 bases and J dropped 3 bases, with 15 bases sitting between them. Germline CDR1 and CDR2: LGHDT and YNNKEL (reference sequence). The CDR3 extends over 15 amino acids. The CDR3 region has the DNA TGTGCCAGCAGCCCCCGGCCCTCGCGGGACTATGGCTACACCTTC. Its protein product is CASSPRPSRDYGYTF.

This clone appeared a single time. The chain couples TRBV27 to TRBJ1-3; 8 positions match TRBD1. Germline CDR1 reads MNHEY; CDR2 reads SMNVEV (reference sequence). The length of the CDR3 is 19 residues. Germline trimming cut 5 bases from V and 0 bases from J; bases unmatched to any gene: 15. The CDR3 DNA sequence: TGTGCCAGCAGTCCCCAGGGGACAGGAGGGGGGTACTCTGGAAACACCATATATTTT. Translated: CASSPQGTGGGYSGNTIYF.

The chain employs TRBV6-5 and TRBJ2-3; 7 bases match TRBD1. V lost 7 bases and J lost 4; bases outside the gene matches: 11. Germline V gene data show CDR1 as MNHEY and CDR2 as SVGAGI. This CDR3 region has 15 residues. The CDR3 coding sequence is TGTGCCAGCACCCCGGGACAGTTAGCCCCAGATACGCAGTATTTT. Protein sequence: CASTPGQLAPDTQYF.

V gene TRBV5-6 combines with J gene TRBJ2-5; D remains unclear. The V end lost 3 bases, the J end lost 5 bases, and 14 bases lay between the germline ends. The CDR3 extends over 14 amino acids. Germline CDR1 is SGHDT and CDR2 is YYEEEE. CDR3 loop: CASSSPTAGETQYF. Written as DNA, the CDR3 is TGTGCCAGCAGCTCACCGACTGCCGGGGAGACCCAGTACTTC.

V usage is TRBV5-8 and J usage is TRBJ2-7; D might be TRBD1 (6 bases). CDR3 length: 15 residues. Germline V lookup: CDR1 SGHTS, CDR2 YDEGEE. The V and J ends lost 4 bases and 0 bases respectively, with 14 bases between them. CDR3 sequence: CASSNTRGNSYEQYF. The CDR3 DNA is TGTGCCAGCAGCAATACCAGGGGTAACTCCTACGAGCAGTACTTC. Variable domain in full (rest from reference TRBV5-8 and TRBJ2-7): EAGVTQSPTHLIKTRGQQATLRCSPISGHTSVYWYQQALGLGLQFLLWYDEGEERNRGNFPPRFSGRQFPNYSSELNVNALELEDSALYLCASSNTRGNSYEQYFGPGTRLTVT.

The table lists this clone with a count of one. This chain uses TRBV28 with TRBJ1-2; D gene unclear. This CDR3 contains 15 residues. Germline CDR1 and CDR2: MDHEN and SYDVKM. V gave up 7 bases and J gave up 3 bases, with 18 bases separating them. The CDR3 sequence: CASTTGSPMDYGYTF. In nucleotides, the CDR3 is TGTGCCAGCACGACCGGATCTCCAATGGACTATGGCTACACCTTC.

CDR3 amino acids: CASSLTGEVRAEKLFF. The CDR3 DNA follows: TGTGCCAGCAGCCTGACAGGGGAGGTGAGAGCTGAAAAACTGTTTTTT. The J gene is TRBJ1-4, the V gene TRBV7-8; 8 positions match TRBD1. Germline V gene data show CDR1 as SGHVS and CDR2 as FQNEAQ. CDR3 length: 16 amino acids. J was trimmed by 7 bases and V by 5 bases; bases with no gene match: 12.

This chain connects TRBV19 to TRBJ2-7, with D maybe TRBD2 (6 bases). V lost 4 bases and J 0 bases, leaving 13 bases between the germline ends. CDR1 and CDR2 from the germline V gene are LNHDA and SQIVND (reference sequence). The CDR3 length is 15 residues. DNA for the CDR3: TGTGCCAGTAGTAAACCCTCGGGGGACTCCTACGAGCAGTACTTC. It encodes CASSKPSGDSYEQYF. Full variable domain (remainder filled in from reference TRBV19 and TRBJ2-7): DGGITQSPKYLFRKEGQNVTLSCEQNLNHDAMYWYRQDPGQGLRLIYYSQIVNDFQKGDIAEGYSVSREKKESFPLTVTSAQKNPTAFYLCASSKPSGDSYEQYFGPGTRLTVT.

J is TRBJ1-4 and V is TRBV11-2; D gene ambiguous. V was cut by 5 bases and J by 4 bases, with 14 bases left in between. The CDR3 length is 15 residues. Germline CDR1 reads SGHAT; CDR2 reads FQNNGV. CDR3 nucleotide sequence: TGTGCCAGCAGCGAGGACGGAAAACTTAATGAAAAACTGTTTTTT. Translated: CASSEDGKLNEKLFF.